This T cell receptor beta chain came from a study of response to subunit inactivated influenza vaccine. Using its own MiXCR run on the RT-PCR reads, TCRdb lists one record per CDR3 protein. This table holds 450,000 to 600,000 distinct CDR3 sequences, approximately 7.2% found once. V lost 1 base to trimming and J lost 5 bases, with 5 bases between them. Germline lookup yields CDR1 LNHNV and CDR2 YYDKDF (reference sequence). This CDR3 has 12 amino acids. In this sample, this clonotype turned up a few times. This specimen consisted of PBMCs from blood, obtained less than 30 months after vaccination. The sequence was collected from a man between 50 and 69 years old who received an inactivated influenza vaccine. V usage is TRBV15 and J usage is TRBJ1-1; no definite D call. CDR3 region: CATSRGGTEAFF. CDR3 nucleotides: TGTGCCACCAGCAGAGGTGGGACTGAAGCTTTCTTT.